A single sample is the source of the 13 T cell receptor beta chains below, sequenced in a study of shared clonotypes between healthy human individuals. Some clones are missing from TCRdb's copy, which holds only in-frame ones; the method was immunoSEQ multiplex PCR. The repertoire holds around 1.5 million clones, with 95% to 99% as singletons. The sequenced sample consisted of naive CD4+ T cells sorted from blood. Sample subset: CD45RA+ positively selected. The receptors shown here come from a man aged 30 to 39 in good health.

The rearrangement uses TRBV10-1 and TRBJ2-7; no definite D call. The CDR3 spans 15 residues. Trimming left V 0 bases short and J 2 bases short, with 11 bases between. Germline assignment: CDR1 WNHNN and CDR2 SYGVQD (reference sequence). CDR3 nucleotide sequence: TGCGCCAGCAGTGAGTCGAACAGTGGGGCCTACGAGCAGTACTTC. Translated: CASSESNSGAYEQYF.

The J gene is TRBJ2-2, the V gene TRBV2, with D tentatively TRBD2 (7 bases). The length of the CDR3 is 16 residues. CDR1 and CDR2 (germline): SNHLY, FYNNEI. Trimming shortened V by 6 bases and J by 4 bases, and 18 bases separated the two germline ends. CDR3 protein: CASRGGSGLVTGELFF. DNA of the CDR3: TGTGCCAGCAGAGGGGGGTCTGGACTAGTCACCGGGGAGCTGTTTTTT.

The chain couples TRBV27 to TRBJ2-3; 8 nucleotides agree with TRBD1. The CDR3 loop spans 15 amino acids. Looked up from germline, CDR1 is MNHEY and CDR2 is SMNVEV (reference sequence). V trimming: 4 bases; J trimming: 3 bases; junction bases outside the gene matches: 6. The CDR3 coding sequence is TGTGCCAGCAGTTGGGGGACAGGAGTGACAGATACGCAGTATTTT. Protein: CASSWGTGVTDTQYF.

The chain is built from TRBV7-9 and TRBJ2-7; 9 bases fit TRBD1. CDR1 and CDR2 from the germline V gene are SEHNR and FQNEAQ (reference sequence). Trimming cost V 2 bases and J 0 bases; bases outside gene matches: 2. The CDR3 runs 15 residues. The CDR3 coding sequence is TGTGCCAGCAGCTTAACGGGACAGGGCTCCTACGAGCAGTACTTC. Translation: CASSLTGQGSYEQYF.

V is TRBV6-4 and J is TRBJ2-3, with 10 bases aligning to TRBD2. There are 18 residues in the CDR3. Germline lookup yields CDR1 MRHNA and CDR2 SNTAGT. The V segment lost 5 bases and the J segment 0 bases; nucleotides outside the gene matches: 11. DNA of the CDR3: TGTGCCAGCAGTCAAGCGGGAGGGCCCGATTACAGCACAGATACGCAGTATTTT. Its translation is CASSQAGGPDYSTDTQYF.

This chain links TRBV11-2 with TRBJ1-2; D gene ambiguous. Trimming cost V 4 bases and J 2 bases, with 8 bases left between them. The CDR3 has 13 amino acids. Germline CDR1 reads SGHAT; CDR2 reads FQNNGV. CDR3 sequence: CASSSRPNYGYTF. As DNA, the CDR3 is TGTGCCAGCAGCTCGAGGCCAAACTATGGCTACACCTTC.

This sequence joins TRBV5-6 and TRBJ1-5, with D uncertain. The CDR3 spans 15 residues. The germline CDR1 and CDR2 sequences are SGHDT and YYEEEE. Trimming left V 1 base short and J 2 bases short, with 10 bases between. The DNA for the CDR3 is TGTGCCAGCAGCTTGTATGGGGTGGGCAATCAGCCCCAGCATTTT. Its translation: CASSLYGVGNQPQHF. Together with reference TRBV5-6 and TRBJ1-5, the CDR3 gives the full variable domain: DAGVTQSPTHLIKTRGQQVTLRCSPKSGHDTVSWYQQALGQGPQFIFQYYEEEERQRGNFPDRFSGHQFPNYSSELNVNALLLGDSALYLCASSLYGVGNQPQHFGDGTRLSIL.

The chain is built from TRBV28 and TRBJ2-5, with 8 bases that match TRBD1. Trimming removed 6 bases from V and 5 bases from J; junction bases left unmatched: 8. Germline V gene lookup returns CDR1 MDHEN and CDR2 SYDVKM. This CDR3 contains 14 residues. The DNA of the CDR3 is TGTGCCAGCAGACCTATCAGGGGGCGGGAGACCCAGTACTTC. Translated, it gives CASRPIRGRETQYF.

This chain links TRBV5-1 with TRBJ2-3, with D possibly being TRBD2 (6 bases). V lost 4 bases and J 0 bases, leaving 9 bases between the germline ends. From germline, CDR1 is SGHRS and CDR2 YFSETQ. This CDR3 has 14 amino acids. This CDR3 is CASSTSGSTDTQYF. The DNA of the CDR3 is TGCGCCAGCAGCACCAGCGGGAGCACAGATACGCAGTATTTT.

Regarding this clone: The same CDR3 also results from other DNA sequences found in this sample. V and J are TRBV2 and TRBJ2-3; D is unclear. V lost 1 base and J lost 1, with 0 bases in between. The CDR3 sequence is 12 residues long. The germline V gene encodes CDR1 SNHLY and CDR2 FYNNEI. The CDR3 region is CASSEGTDTQYF. The CDR3 DNA follows: TGTGCCAGCAGTGAAGGCACAGATACGCAGTATTTT.

This chain joins TRBV10-3 and TRBJ2-3; 10 positions match TRBD2. This CDR3 contains 15 residues. V was clipped by 6 bases and J by 2 bases; unmatched bases: 5. Germline V gene lookup returns CDR1 ENHRY and CDR2 SYGVKD. CDR3 in amino acids: CAIRSSGGSTDTQYF. CDR3 coding DNA: TGTGCCATCAGATCTAGCGGGGGCTCCACAGATACGCAGTATTTT.

This chain uses TRBV7-9 with TRBJ1-1; D may be TRBD1 (5 bases). V dropped 5 bases and J dropped 2 bases, with 9 bases sitting between them. The CDR3 covers 13 residues. Germline V gives CDR1 SEHNR, CDR2 FQNEAQ (reference sequence). CDR3 region: CASSQGYNTEAFF. CDR3 in DNA: TGTGCCAGCAGCCAGGGATATAACACTGAAGCTTTCTTT.

The chain uses TRBV28 and TRBJ1-4; 7 bases align to TRBD1. There are 16 residues in the CDR3. J gave up 12 bases and V 5 bases, and 18 bases lay outside the gene matches. Looked up from germline, CDR1 is MDHEN and CDR2 is SYDVKM. In DNA, the CDR3 is TGTGCCAGCAGTCTGTTTCTAGGGGACAGTAATAAGGAACTGTTTTTT. Translated: CASSLFLGDSNKELFF.